This TCR beta chain was captured in a study of blood T cell repertoires in COVID-19. Study summary: The samples span acute and convalescent COVID-19 from the United States, Italy and Spain.

As processed by the authors: From reference gene primer amplification, estimates of nucleated cell counts were derived. The assay was immunoSEQ multiplex PCR, and TCRdb's table has in-frame clones only and misses some. V, J and clone size derive from that table, while D and trimming were established from the DNA sequence. The sample has just over 300,000 clones; over 75% are singletons. Cohort allocation depended upon clinical history that participants reported. All recovered Cohort 3 donors got two negative PCRs, got clearance, or saw symptom resolution. This clone was found once. The same CDR3 also results from other DNA sequences found in this sample. The receptor comes from a man aged 30 to 45 who had recovered from COVID-19. Specimen: PBMCs or T cells enriched from blood (not recorded which).

CDR3 DNA sequence: TGTGCCAGCAGCCAAGGACAGAATAGCAATCAGCCCCAGCATTTT. This codes for CASSQGQNSNQPQHF. The J gene is TRBJ1-5, the V gene TRBV3-1 (or the pseudogene TRBV3-2), with a weak D call TRBD1 (5 bases). Germline values: CDR1 LGHDT, CDR2 YNNKEL (reference sequence). This CDR3 has 15 amino acids. V was clipped by 1 base and J by 0 bases, with 7 bases between them.